This T cell receptor (beta chain) was sequenced during a study of shared clonotypes between healthy human individuals. Germline lookup yields CDR1 SGHAT and CDR2 FQNNGV. The germline V and J ends were trimmed by 1 base and 6 bases, with 6 bases remaining between them. CDR3 length: 13 residues. Researchers ran the assay at a deep level. Several immunoSEQ 96-well plates shared each subset's DNA, each plate a replicate. Data came from immunoSEQ multiplex PCR; TCRdb stores just in-frame clones and leaves some out. The sample shows hundreds of thousands of clones, around three quarters of them seen only once. Donors were healthy HIV-negative adults without recently reported acute infections or vaccinations. Every one of the donors was a Caucasian adult that lived in Nashville, Tennessee.

V gene TRBV11-2 combines with J gene TRBJ1-4; no reliable D call. The sequenced material came from PBMCs. This receptor was taken from a woman in her thirties or forties in good health. Some clones in this sample may be carry-over from other donors' samples. The CDR3 sequence: CASSLVTDEKLFF. The CDR3 nucleotides are TGTGCCAGCAGCTTAGTGACGGATGAAAAACTGTTTTTT. The variable domain in full, completed from reference TRBV11-2 and TRBJ1-4, reads EAGVAQSPRYKIIEKRQSVAFWCNPISGHATLYWYQQILGQGPKLLIQFQNNGVVDDSQLPKDRFSAERLKGVDSTLKIQPAKLEDSAVYLCASSLVTDEKLFFGSGTQLSVL.